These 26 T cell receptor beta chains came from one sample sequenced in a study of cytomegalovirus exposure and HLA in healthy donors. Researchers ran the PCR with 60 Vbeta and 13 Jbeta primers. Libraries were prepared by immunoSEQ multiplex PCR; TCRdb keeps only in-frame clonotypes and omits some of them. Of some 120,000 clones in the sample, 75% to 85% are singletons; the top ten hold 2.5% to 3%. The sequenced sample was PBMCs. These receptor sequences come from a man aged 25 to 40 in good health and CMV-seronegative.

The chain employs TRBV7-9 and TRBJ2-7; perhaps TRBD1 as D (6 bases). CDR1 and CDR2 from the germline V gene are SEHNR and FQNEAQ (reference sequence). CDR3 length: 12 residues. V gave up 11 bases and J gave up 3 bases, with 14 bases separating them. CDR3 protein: CAVVGQNYEQYF. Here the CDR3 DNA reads TGTGCCGTAGTAGGACAGAACTACGAGCAGTACTTC.

The CDR3 here is CAIFGLVNTGELFF. CDR3 in DNA: TGTGCCATTTTCGGACTGGTGAACACCGGGGAGCTGTTTTTT. The rearrangement joins TRBV7-9 to TRBJ2-2; D is possibly TRBD2 (5 bases). Germline V gene lookup returns CDR1 SEHNR and CDR2 FQNEAQ (reference sequence). Trimming removed 10 bases at V and 1 base at J, with 13 bases between. This CDR3 has 14 amino acids. The variable domain in full, completed from reference TRBV7-9 and TRBJ2-2, reads DTGVSQNPRHKITKRGQNVTFRCDPISEHNRLYWYRQTLGQGPEFLTYFQNEAQLEKSRLLSDRFSAERPKGSFSTLEIQRTEQGDSAMYLCAIFGLVNTGELFFGEGSRLTVL.

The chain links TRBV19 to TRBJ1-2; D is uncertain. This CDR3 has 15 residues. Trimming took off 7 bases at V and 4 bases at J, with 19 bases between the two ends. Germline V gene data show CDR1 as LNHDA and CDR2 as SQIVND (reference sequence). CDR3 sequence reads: CASNDITTRPYGYTF. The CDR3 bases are TGTGCCAGTAATGACATTACCACTCGCCCCTATGGCTACACCTTC. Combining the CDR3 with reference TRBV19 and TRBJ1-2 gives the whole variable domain DGGITQSPKYLFRKEGQNVTLSCEQNLNHDAMYWYRQDPGQGLRLIYYSQIVNDFQKGDIAEGYSVSREKKESFPLTVTSAQKNPTAFYLCASNDITTRPYGYTFGSGTRLTVV.

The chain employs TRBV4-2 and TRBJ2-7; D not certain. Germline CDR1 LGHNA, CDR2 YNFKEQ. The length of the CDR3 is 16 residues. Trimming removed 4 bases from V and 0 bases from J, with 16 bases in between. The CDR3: CASSLQPGLSSYEQYF. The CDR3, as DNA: TGTGCCAGCAGCCTGCAACCGGGTCTCAGCTCCTACGAGCAGTACTTC.

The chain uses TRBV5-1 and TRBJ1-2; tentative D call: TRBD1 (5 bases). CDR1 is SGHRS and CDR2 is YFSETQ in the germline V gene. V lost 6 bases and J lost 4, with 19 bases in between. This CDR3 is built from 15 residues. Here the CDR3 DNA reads TGCGCCAGCAACCCTCAGGGTCCGGCCGCCTATGGCTACACCTTC. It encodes CASNPQGPAAYGYTF.

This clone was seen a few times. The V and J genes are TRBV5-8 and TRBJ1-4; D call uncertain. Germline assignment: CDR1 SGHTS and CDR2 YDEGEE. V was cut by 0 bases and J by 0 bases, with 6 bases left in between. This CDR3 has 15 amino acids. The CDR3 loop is CASSLGASTNEKLFF. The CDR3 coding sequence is TGTGCCAGCAGCTTGGGAGCTTCAACTAATGAAAAACTGTTTTTT.

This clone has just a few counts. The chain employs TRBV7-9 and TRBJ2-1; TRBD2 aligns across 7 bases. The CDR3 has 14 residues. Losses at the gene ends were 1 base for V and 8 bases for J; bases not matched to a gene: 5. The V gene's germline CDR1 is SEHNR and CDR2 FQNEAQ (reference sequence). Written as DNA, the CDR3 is TGTGCCAGCAGCTTAGACAGCGGGACCGATGAGCAGTTCTTC. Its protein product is CASSLDSGTDEQFF.

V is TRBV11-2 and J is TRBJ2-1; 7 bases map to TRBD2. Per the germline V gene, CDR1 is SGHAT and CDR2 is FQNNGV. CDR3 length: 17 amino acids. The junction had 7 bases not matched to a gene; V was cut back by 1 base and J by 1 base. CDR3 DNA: TGTGCCAGCAGCTTAGCCGGGGCGGGAGTATCCTACAATGAGCAGTTCTTC. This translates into CASSLAGAGVSYNEQFF. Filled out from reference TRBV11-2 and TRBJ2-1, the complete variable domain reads EAGVAQSPRYKIIEKRQSVAFWCNPISGHATLYWYQQILGQGPKLLIQFQNNGVVDDSQLPKDRFSAERLKGVDSTLKIQPAKLEDSAVYLCASSLAGAGVSYNEQFFGPGTRLTVL.

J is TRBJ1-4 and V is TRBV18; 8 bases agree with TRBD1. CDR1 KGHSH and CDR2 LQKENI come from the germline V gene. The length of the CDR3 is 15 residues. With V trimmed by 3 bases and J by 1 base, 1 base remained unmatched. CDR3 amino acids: CASSPTGETNEKLFF. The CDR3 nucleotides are TGTGCCAGCTCACCGACAGGGGAAACTAATGAAAAACTGTTTTTT.

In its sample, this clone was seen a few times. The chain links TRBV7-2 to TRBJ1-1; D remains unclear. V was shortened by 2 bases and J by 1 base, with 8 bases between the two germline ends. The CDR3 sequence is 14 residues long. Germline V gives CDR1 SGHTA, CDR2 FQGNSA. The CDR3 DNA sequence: TGTGCCAGCAGCTTATGGTCGGGGAACACTGAAGCTTTCTTT. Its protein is CASSLWSGNTEAFF.

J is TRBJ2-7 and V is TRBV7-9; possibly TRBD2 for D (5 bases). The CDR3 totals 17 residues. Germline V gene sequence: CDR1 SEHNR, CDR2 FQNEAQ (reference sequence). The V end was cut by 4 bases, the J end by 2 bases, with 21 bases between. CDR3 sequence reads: CASSSGLRLTGAYEQYF. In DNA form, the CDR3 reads TGTGCCAGCAGCTCCGGATTGAGGTTGACCGGGGCCTACGAGCAGTACTTC.

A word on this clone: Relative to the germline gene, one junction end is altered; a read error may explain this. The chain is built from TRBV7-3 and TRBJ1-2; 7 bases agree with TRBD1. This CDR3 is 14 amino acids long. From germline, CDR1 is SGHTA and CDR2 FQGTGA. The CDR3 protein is CASSSDRVTRGYPF. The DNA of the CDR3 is TGTGCCAGCAGCTCCGACAGGGTTACGAGAGGCTACCCCTTC.

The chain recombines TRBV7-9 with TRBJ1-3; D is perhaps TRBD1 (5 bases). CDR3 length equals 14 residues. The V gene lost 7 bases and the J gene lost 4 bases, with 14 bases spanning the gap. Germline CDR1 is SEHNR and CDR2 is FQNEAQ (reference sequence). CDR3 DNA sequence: TGTGCCAGCACCCATGCGGGGGTCGGAAACACCATATATTTT. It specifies CASTHAGVGNTIYF. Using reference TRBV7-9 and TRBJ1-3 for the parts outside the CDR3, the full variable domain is DTGVSQNPRHKITKRGQNVTFRCDPISEHNRLYWYRQTLGQGPEFLTYFQNEAQLEKSRLLSDRFSAERPKGSFSTLEIQRTEQGDSAMYLCASTHAGVGNTIYFGEGSWLTVV.

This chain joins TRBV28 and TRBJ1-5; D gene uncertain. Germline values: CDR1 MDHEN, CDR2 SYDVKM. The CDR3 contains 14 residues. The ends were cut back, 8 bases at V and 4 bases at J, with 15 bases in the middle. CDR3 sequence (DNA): TGTGCCAGCTCTAACCCCGGAGGGAATCAGCCCCAGCATTTT. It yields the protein CASSNPGGNQPQHF.

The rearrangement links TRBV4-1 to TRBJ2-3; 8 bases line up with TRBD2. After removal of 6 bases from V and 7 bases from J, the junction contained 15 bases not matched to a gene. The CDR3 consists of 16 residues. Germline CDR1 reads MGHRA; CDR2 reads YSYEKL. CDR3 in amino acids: CASRPESAGVGNTQYF. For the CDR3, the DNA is TGCGCCAGCAGACCCGAATCAGCGGGAGTCGGGAATACGCAGTATTTT.

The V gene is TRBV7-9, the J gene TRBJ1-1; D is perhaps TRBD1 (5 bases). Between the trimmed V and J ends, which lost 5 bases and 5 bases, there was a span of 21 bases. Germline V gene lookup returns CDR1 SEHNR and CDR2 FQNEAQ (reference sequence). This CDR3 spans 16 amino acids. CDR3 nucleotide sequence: TGTGCCAGCAGCCTCGGAGGGAGGGGCGGATCGACTGAAGCTTTCTTT. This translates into CASSLGGRGGSTEAFF.

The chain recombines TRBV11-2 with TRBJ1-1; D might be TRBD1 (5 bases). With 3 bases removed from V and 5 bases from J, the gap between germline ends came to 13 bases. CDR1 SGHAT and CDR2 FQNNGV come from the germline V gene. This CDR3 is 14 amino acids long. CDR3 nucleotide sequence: TGTGCCAGCAGCTTGGCGGGGGTTGGGACTGAAGCTTTCTTT. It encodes CASSLAGVGTEAFF.

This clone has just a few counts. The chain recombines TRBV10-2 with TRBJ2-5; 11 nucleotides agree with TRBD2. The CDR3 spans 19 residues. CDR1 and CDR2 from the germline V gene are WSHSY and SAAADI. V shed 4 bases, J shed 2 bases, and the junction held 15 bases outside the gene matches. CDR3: CASSGKSGTSGVIQETQYF. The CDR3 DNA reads TGCGCCAGCAGTGGGAAATCTGGGACTAGCGGAGTAATACAAGAGACCCAGTACTTC.

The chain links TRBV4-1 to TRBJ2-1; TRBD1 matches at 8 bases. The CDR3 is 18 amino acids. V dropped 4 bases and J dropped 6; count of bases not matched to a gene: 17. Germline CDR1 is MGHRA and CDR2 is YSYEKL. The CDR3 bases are TGCGCCAGCAGCCGGACTCCGGGACAGGTCCTACTCTTCAATGAGCAGTTCTTC. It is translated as CASSRTPGQVLLFNEQFF.

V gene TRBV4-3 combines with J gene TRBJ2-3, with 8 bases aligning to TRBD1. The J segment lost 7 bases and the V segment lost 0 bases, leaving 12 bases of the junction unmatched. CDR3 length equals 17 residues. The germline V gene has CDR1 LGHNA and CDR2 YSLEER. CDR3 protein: CASSQDPHQGARYTQYF. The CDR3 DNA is TGCGCCAGCAGCCAAGATCCCCACCAGGGGGCGAGGTATACGCAGTATTTT.

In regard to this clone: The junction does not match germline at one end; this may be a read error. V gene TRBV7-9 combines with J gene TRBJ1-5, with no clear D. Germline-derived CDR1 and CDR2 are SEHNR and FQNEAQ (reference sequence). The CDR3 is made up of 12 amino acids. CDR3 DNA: TGTTCCAGCAGCGTCGGGGTTCAGCCCCAGCATTTT. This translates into CSSSVGVQPQHF.

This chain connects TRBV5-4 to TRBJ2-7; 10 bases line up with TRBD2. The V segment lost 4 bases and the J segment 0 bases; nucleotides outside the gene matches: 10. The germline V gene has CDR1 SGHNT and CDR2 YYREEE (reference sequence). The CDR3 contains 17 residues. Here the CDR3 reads CASSRDRTSGYSYEQYF. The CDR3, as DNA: TGTGCCAGCAGCCGCGATCGGACTAGCGGCTACTCCTACGAGCAGTACTTC.

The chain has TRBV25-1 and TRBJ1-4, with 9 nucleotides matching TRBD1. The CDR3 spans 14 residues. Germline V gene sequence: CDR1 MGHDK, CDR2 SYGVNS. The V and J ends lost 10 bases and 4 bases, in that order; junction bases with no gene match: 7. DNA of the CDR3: TGTGCCACCAGCCAGACAGGGGGTAATGAAAAACTGTTTTTT. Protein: CATSQTGGNEKLFF.

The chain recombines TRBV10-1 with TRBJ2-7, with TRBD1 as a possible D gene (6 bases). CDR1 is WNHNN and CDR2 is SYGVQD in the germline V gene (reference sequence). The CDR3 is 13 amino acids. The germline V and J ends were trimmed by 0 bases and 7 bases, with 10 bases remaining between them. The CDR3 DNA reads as TGCGCCAGCAGTGAGTCGAGGGGACAAGAGCAGTACTTC. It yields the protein CASSESRGQEQYF.

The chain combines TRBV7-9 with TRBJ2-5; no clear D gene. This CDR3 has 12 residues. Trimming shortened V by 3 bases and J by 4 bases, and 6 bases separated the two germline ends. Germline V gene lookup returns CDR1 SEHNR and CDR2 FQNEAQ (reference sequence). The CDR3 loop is CASSFAGETQYF. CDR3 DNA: TGTGCCAGCAGCTTTGCCGGAGAGACCCAGTACTTC.

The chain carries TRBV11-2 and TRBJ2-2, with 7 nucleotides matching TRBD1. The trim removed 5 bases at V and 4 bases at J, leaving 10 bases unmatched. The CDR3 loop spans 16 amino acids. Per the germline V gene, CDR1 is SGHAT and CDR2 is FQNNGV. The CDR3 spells CASSPGTVITTGELFF. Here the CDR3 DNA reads TGTGCCAGCAGCCCGGGGACAGTCATTACCACCGGGGAGCTGTTTTTT.